This T cell receptor beta chain was recorded in a study of CD8 T cells in ankylosing spondylitis. The CDR3 is 14 residues long. V shed 3 bases and J shed 4 bases, with 12 bases lying between them. Study observations and caveats: Clones linked to disease, bearing a CD8+ phenotype, were relatively rare in peripheral blood. A TCR beta motif made of about 8 highly homologous variants seemed typical of ankylosing spondylitis blood.

In making TCR beta libraries, quantitative 5'-RACE with molecular barcodes was used. Via MiXCR, TCRdb re-called the 5' RACE reads, giving one row per CDR3 protein. The data contain approximately 140,000 distinct CDR3 sequences, 40% to 50% of them singletons. This clonotype was detected a few times. Its antigen remains unknown. Sequencing was performed on synovial fluid, either unsorted or a sorted T cell fraction (not recorded which). The source is a male donor with ankylosing spondylitis. V usage is TRBV12-3 or TRBV12-4 and J usage is TRBJ1-1; D is undetermined. In nucleotides, the CDR3 is TGTGCCAGCAGTTTCGGCCCATTCGGCACTGAAGCTTTCTTT. Protein: CASSFGPFGTEAFF.